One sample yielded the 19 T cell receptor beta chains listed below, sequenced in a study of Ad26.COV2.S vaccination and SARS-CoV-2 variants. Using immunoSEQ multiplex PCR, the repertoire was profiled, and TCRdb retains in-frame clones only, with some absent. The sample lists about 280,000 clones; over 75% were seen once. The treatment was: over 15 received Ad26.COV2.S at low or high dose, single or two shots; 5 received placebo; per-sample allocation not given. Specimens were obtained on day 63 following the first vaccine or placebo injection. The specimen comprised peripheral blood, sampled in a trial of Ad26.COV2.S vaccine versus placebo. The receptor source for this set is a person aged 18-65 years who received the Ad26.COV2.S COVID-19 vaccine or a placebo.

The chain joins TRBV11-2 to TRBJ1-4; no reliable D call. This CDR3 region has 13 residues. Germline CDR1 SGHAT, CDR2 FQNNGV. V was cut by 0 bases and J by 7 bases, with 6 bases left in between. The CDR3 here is CASSLDRGEKLFF. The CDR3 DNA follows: TGTGCCAGCAGCTTAGACCGGGGTGAAAAACTGTTTTTT.

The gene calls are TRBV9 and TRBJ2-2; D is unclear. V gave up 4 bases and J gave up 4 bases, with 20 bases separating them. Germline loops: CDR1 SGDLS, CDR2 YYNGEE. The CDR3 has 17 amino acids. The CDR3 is CASSPRTRPSGTGELFF. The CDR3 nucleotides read TGTGCCAGCAGCCCGAGAACCAGGCCCTCCGGCACCGGGGAGCTGTTTTTT.

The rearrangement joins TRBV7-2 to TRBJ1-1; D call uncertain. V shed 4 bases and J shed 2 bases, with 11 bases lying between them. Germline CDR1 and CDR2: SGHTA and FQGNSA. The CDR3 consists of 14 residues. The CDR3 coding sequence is TGTGCCAGCAGCTCATTGTCGACCAACACTGAAGCTTTCTTT. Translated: CASSSLSTNTEAFF.

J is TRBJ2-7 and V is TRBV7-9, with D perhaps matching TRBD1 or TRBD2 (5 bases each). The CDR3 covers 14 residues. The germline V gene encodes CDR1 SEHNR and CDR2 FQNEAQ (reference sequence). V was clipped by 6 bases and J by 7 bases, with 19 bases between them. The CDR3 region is CASSRQSGVGEQYF. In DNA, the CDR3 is TGTGCCAGCAGTCGACAGTCCGGGGTGGGGGAGCAGTACTTC.

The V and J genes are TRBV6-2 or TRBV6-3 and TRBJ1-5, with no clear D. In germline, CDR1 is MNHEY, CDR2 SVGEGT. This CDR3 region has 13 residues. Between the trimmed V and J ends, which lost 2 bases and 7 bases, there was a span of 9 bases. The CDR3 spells CASSYVRNQPQHF. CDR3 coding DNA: TGTGCCAGCAGTTACGTACGGAACCAGCCCCAGCATTTT.

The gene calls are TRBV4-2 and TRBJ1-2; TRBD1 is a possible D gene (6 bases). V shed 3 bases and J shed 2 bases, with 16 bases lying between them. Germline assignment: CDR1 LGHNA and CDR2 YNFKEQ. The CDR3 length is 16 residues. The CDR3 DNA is TGTGCCAGCAGCCAGGATGACAGGACCCTAAACTATGGCTACACCTTC. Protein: CASSQDDRTLNYGYTF.

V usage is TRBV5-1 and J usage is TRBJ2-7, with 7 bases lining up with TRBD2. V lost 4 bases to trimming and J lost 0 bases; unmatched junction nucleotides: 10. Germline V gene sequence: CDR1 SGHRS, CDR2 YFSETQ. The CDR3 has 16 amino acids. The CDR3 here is CASSPWGEGPSYEQYF. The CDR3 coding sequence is TGCGCCAGCAGCCCGTGGGGGGAGGGCCCCTCCTACGAGCAGTACTTC.

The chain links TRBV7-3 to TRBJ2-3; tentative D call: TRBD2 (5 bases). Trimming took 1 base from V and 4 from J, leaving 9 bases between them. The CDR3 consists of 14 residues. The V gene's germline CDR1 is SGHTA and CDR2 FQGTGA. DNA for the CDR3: TGTGCCAGCAGCTTAAGTGGGAGAGCAGATACGCAGTATTTT. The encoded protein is CASSLSGRADTQYF.

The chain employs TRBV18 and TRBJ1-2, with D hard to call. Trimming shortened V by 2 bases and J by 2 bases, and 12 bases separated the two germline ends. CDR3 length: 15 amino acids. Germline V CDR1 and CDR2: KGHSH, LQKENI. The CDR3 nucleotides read TGTGCCAGCTCACCAGCGGCAGATTCGAACTATGGCTACACCTTC. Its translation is CASSPAADSNYGYTF.

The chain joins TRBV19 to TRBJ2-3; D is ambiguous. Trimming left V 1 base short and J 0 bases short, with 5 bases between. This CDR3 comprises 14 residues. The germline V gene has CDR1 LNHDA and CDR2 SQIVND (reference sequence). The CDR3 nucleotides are TGTGCCAGTAGTATAGCGGTTAGCACAGATACGCAGTATTTT. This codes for CASSIAVSTDTQYF.

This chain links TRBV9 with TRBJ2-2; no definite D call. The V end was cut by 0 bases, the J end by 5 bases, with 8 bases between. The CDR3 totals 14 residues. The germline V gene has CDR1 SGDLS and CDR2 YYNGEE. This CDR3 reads CASSVDGATGELFF. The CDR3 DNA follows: TGTGCCAGCAGCGTAGACGGAGCAACCGGGGAGCTGTTTTTT.

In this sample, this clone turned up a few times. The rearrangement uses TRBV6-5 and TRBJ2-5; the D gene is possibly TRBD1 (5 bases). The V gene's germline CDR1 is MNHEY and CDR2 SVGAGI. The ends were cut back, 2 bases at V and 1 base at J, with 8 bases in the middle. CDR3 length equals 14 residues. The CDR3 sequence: CASSYRDSQETQYF. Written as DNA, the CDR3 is TGTGCCAGCAGTTACCGAGACAGCCAAGAGACCCAGTACTTC.

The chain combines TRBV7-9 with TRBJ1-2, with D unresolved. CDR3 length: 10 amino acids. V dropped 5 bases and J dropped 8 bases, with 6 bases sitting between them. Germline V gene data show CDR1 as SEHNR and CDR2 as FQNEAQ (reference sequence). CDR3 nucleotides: TGTGCCAGCAGCGGGATAGGCTACACCTTC. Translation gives CASSGIGYTF.

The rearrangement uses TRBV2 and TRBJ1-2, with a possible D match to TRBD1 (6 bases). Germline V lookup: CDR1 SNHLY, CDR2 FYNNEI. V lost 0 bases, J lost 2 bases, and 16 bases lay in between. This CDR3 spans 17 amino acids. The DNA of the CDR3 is TGTGCCAGCAGTGAAGCGCTTCCGGGACACGGGAACTATGGCTACACCTTC. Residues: CASSEALPGHGNYGYTF.

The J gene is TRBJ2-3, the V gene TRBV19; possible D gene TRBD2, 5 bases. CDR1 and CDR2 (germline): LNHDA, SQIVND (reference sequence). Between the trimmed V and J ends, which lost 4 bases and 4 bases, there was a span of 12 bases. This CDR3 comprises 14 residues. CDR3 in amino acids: CASSTRTGADTQYF. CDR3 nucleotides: TGTGCCAGTAGTACCCGGACTGGGGCAGATACGCAGTATTTT.

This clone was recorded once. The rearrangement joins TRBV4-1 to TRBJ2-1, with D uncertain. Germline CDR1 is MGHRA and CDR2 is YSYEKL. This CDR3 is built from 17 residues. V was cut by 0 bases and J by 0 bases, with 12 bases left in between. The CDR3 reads CASSQEPPPSSYNEQFF. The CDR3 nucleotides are TGCGCCAGCAGCCAAGAACCACCCCCGAGCTCCTACAATGAGCAGTTCTTC.

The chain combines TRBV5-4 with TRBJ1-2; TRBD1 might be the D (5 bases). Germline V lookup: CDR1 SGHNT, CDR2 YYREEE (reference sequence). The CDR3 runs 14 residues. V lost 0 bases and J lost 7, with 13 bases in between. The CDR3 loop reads CASSLVGVMGGYTF. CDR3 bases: TGTGCCAGCAGCTTGGTAGGGGTTATGGGTGGCTACACCTTC.

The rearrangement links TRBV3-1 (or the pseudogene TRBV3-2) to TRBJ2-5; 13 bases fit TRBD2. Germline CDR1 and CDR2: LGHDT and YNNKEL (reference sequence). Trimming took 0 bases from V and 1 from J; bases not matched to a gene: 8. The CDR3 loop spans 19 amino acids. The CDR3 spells CASSQDRKGLAGIQETQYF. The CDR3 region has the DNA TGTGCCAGCAGCCAAGATAGGAAGGGACTAGCGGGGATCCAAGAGACCCAGTACTTC.

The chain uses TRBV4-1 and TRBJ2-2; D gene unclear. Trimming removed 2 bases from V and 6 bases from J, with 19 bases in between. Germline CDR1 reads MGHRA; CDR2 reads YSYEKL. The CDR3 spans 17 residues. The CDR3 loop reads CASSQTKGPPGPGELFF. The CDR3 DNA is TGCGCCAGCAGCCAAACCAAAGGCCCCCCCGGCCCCGGGGAGCTGTTTTTT.